This T cell receptor (beta chain) came from a study of shared clonotypes between healthy human individuals. Data came from immunoSEQ multiplex PCR; TCRdb stores just in-frame clones and leaves some out. The sample has 700,000 to 950,000 clones; 90% to 97% are singletons. Positively selected for CCR7, the CD45RO-negative cells used as naive CD8 cells excluded terminally differentiated effector memory CD45RA+ cells. The CDR3 contains 15 residues. V shed 0 bases and J shed 4 bases, with 13 bases lying between them. Germline assignment: CDR1 MNHNY and CDR2 SVGAGI (reference sequence). The chain couples TRBV6-6 to TRBJ2-7; D is unresolved. The sequence was obtained from a man in his thirties or forties in good health. Sequencing input: naive CD8+ T cells sorted from blood. CDR3 sequence (DNA): TGTGCCAGCAGTTACTCGAGCGCTCGGCAGTACGAGCAGTACTTC. Translated, it gives CASSYSSARQYEQYF.